This T cell receptor (beta chain) was recovered during a study of vaccination and CD4 T cells after COVID-19 (dated by TCRdb to between 2021 and 2022). About the full investigation: Six males and four females were included in the convalescent cohort, with two Hispanic individuals, seven Caucasians, two Asians and one multiracial person represented. As controls, cultures received a CEFX viral epitope pool (the positive control), an HIV-1 Nef peptide pool (the negative control), or no peptide at all. Post-vaccine blood samples were taken a median of about 77 days after the second vaccine dose, with a range of 14 to 241 days. Participants received two doses of either the Pfizer-BioNTech BNT162b2 vaccine (n=8) or the Moderna mRNA-1273 vaccine (n=2). Post-COVID blood samples from convalescent patients were collected a median of roughly 100 days after diagnosis, with a range of 35 to 161 days. The cultures were stimulated with overlapping spike peptide pools from SARS-CoV-2 and from the common cold coronaviruses HCoV-NL63, HCoV-OC43 and HCoV-229E. In 10 COVID-19 convalescent patients and a few infection-naive healthy vaccine recipients, researchers compared the spike-specific CD4+ TCR repertoire from before mRNA vaccination with the repertoire from after.

To note about this clonotype: Its specific antigen is unknown. Base qualities were left out, and no much larger clone turns up one base away.

The library was obtained by PCR. DNA from cultured CD4+ T cells was subjected to TCR sequencing with the Oncomine TCR Beta short-read assay at the Johns Hopkins FTIC core. The QIAamp micro DNA kit was used to extract genomic DNA from the cultured CD4+ T cells. Oncomine TCR Beta libraries from cultured CD4+ T cells were pooled using unique dual indexes and sequenced on an Illumina iSeq 100. The study's own analysis went as follows. Non-productive sequences were removed, and CDR3s not starting with C, not ending with F or W, or shorter than 7 amino acids were discarded. Antigen-specific clonotypes were identified using the MANAFEST web application through comparison of peptide-stimulated wells with reference and other culture wells. Positive clones required FDR below 0.05, an odds ratio above 5, and productive frequency above 0.1% in at least two of three replicate wells. Clonotypes that were significantly expanded in both SARS-CoV-2 spike wells and at least one common cold coronavirus spike condition were defined as cross-reactive. Using R version 3.6.1, CDR3 homology was evaluated through Levenshtein distances (stringdist) along with unrooted phylogenetic trees (ape). TCRdb passed the public sequencing reads through fastp at Q25 and MiXCR, retaining productive beta sequences. One record per CDR3 amino acid sequence lists the most common genes and DNA. TCRdb, rather than the study authors, made the V and J calls. The sample records over 20,000 distinct CDR3 sequences, roughly 44% of which are singletons. The ten biggest clones cover about 19% of the sample.

Beyond this particular receptor, the publication reports: Among the post-vaccine SARS-CoV-2-reactive clones in convalescent patients, a median approximately 86% showed up only after vaccination, which suggests vaccine-specific priming. The median number of SARS-CoV-2-reactive clonotypes rose from approximately 20 after infection to a few dozen after vaccination, but the change was not significant. Only a relatively small number of convalescent patients were included in the study, and early timepoints following natural infection were not analyzed. Of the vaccine-specific clones in convalescent patients, 304 of 307, or nearly all, reacted only to SARS-CoV-2 spike and did not cross-react with common cold coronaviruses.

The treatment or condition label here, explained by the study, means: approximately 9-day PBMC culture with coronavirus spike peptide pools or control peptides (ViraFEST assay). The study used the ViraFEST assay, which expanded antigen-specific T cells with peptide pools and then identified expanded clonotypes by TCR sequencing. Negative nucleocapsid antibody tests before and after vaccination confirmed that the healthy vaccine recipients had no prior SARS-CoV-2 infection. Around 2 million PBMCs per well were cultured in IMDM with approximately 5.5% human AB serum and roughly 10 IU/ml IL-2, plus 10 ug/ml peptide pools. Half of the culture medium was replaced with fresh IL-2-containing medium on days 3 and 7. Once the cells had been in culture for less than 12 days, the EasySep CD4+ T cell isolation kit was used to isolate CD4+ T cells by negative selection. PBMCs were separated from whole blood using Ficoll-Paque Plus gradient centrifugation and then either used fresh or cryopreserved at -140C. In general, triplicate wells were set up for every culture condition.

The germline ends are 16 bases apart after V is trimmed by 0 bases and J by 7 bases. In the germline V gene (reference sequence), CDR1 corresponds to SGHNT and CDR2 to YYREEE. From its cysteine to its phenylalanine, the CDR3 spans 16 amino acids. Just CDR3 DNA is preserved here, 48 bases in frame from base 1. The chain is assembled from TRBV5-4 and TRBJ1-4, with TRBD1 as a weak D call on 5 bases. This TCR was sampled from a human donor who received a COVID-19 vaccine. Sequencing used CD4+ T cells from blood, cultured in vitro, obtained before SARS-CoV-2 vaccination. Read as DNA, the sequence is TGTGCCAGCAGCTTGGGCCCAATCGGGGGAGGTGAAAAACTGTTTTTT. The translation is CASSLGPIGGGEKLFF.